Presented here are 14 T cell receptor beta chains from one specimen sequenced in a study of blood T cell repertoires in COVID-19. The table came from immunoSEQ multiplex PCR; TCRdb's copy has only in-frame clones and leaves some out. Of around 120,000 clones listed, about 86% are singletons. The sequenced sample consisted of peripheral blood. The receptor set was obtained from a man between 70 and 80 years old who had recovered from COVID-19.

The chain couples TRBV6-4 to TRBJ2-3; TRBD2 is a possible D gene (5 bases). Trimming shortened V by 4 bases and J by 1 base, and 15 bases separated the two germline ends. The V gene's germline CDR1 is MRHNA and CDR2 SNTAGT. The CDR3 is 16 residues long. CDR3 DNA: TGTGCCAGCAGTGGGGTTGAGGGATACGGCACAGATACGCAGTATTTT. This translates into CASSGVEGYGTDTQYF.

V gene TRBV7-6 combines with J gene TRBJ1-4; D is perhaps TRBD1 (6 bases). Germline CDR1 SGHVS, CDR2 FNYEAQ. This CDR3 has 15 amino acids. The ends were cut back, 1 base at V and 6 bases at J, with 12 bases in the middle. CDR3 nucleotides: TGTGCCAGCAGCTTAGTACCACAGGGACATGAAAAACTGTTTTTT. As protein: CASSLVPQGHEKLFF.

V is TRBV1 and J is TRBJ2-1; the D segment call TRBD2 is taken from the table without a DNA check. TRBV1 is a listed pseudogene. The CDR3 length is 17 residues. CDR3 in amino acids: CTSRNTWTSGGYNEQFF. CDR3 in DNA: TGCACCAGCAGAAATACCTGGACTAGCGGGGGTTACAATGAGCAGTTCTTC.

The genes are TRBV28 and TRBJ1-2; 7 nucleotides align to TRBD1. There are 13 residues in the CDR3. Germline V gene data show CDR1 as MDHEN and CDR2 as SYDVKM. Trimming cost V 5 bases and J 3 bases; bases outside gene matches: 3. The CDR3 nucleotides read TGTGCCAGCAGTCCGGGACAGTACTATGGCTACACCTTC. Protein: CASSPGQYYGYTF.

In DNA, the CDR3 is TGTGCCAGCAGCTTAACGGGGACTCTAGGTGGGAGTGAGCAGTTCTTC. Residues: CASSLTGTLGGSEQFF. V and J are TRBV7-3 and TRBJ2-1, with a possible D match to TRBD2 (6 bases). Trimming took 0 bases from V and 9 from J, leaving 18 bases between them. The CDR3 runs 16 residues. Germline CDR1 reads SGHTA; CDR2 reads FQGTGA. Supplemented by reference TRBV7-3 and TRBJ2-1, the full variable domain reads GAGVSQTPSNKVTEKGKYVELRCDPISGHTALYWYRQSLGQGPEFLIYFQGTGAADDSGLPNDRFFAVRPEGSVSTLKIQRTERGDSAVYLCASSLTGTLGGSEQFFGPGTRLTVL.

The chain couples TRBV27 to TRBJ1-5; the match to TRBD1 covers 8 bases. Looked up from germline, CDR1 is MNHEY and CDR2 is SMNVEV (reference sequence). Germline trimming cut 1 base from V and 4 bases from J; bases unmatched to any gene: 6. The CDR3 covers 16 residues. The chain's CDR3 is CASSLWAGGLNQPQHF. The CDR3 nucleotides read TGTGCCAGCAGTTTATGGGCAGGGGGCCTAAATCAGCCCCAGCATTTT.

The chain combines TRBV11-2 with TRBJ2-7; D might be TRBD1 (7 bases). Trimming removed 3 bases at V and 2 bases at J, with 11 bases between. The CDR3 extends over 14 amino acids. Germline CDR1 and CDR2: SGHAT and FQNNGV. This CDR3 is CASSLRRGPYEQYF. The CDR3 nucleotides are TGTGCCAGCAGCTTGCGGAGGGGGCCCTACGAGCAGTACTTC.

The chain recombines TRBV3-1 (or the pseudogene TRBV3-2) with TRBJ2-7; 9 bases match TRBD2. The trim removed 4 bases at V and 4 bases at J, leaving 8 bases unmatched. CDR1 and CDR2 from the germline V gene are LGHDT and YNNKEL (reference sequence). The CDR3 length is 15 residues. CDR3 loop: CASSLYSGSSYEQYF. As DNA, the CDR3 is TGTGCCAGCAGCCTTTATAGCGGGAGCTCTTACGAGCAGTACTTC.

The table lists this clone with many counts. The chain couples TRBV5-8 to TRBJ1-5; D is uncertain. There are 12 residues in the CDR3. CDR1 and CDR2 from the germline V gene are SGHTS and YDEGEE. V lost 3 bases and J lost 9, with 10 bases in between. CDR3 sequence: CASSWGVLPQHF. As DNA, the CDR3 is TGTGCCAGCAGCTGGGGAGTACTGCCCCAGCATTTT.

The rearrangement uses TRBV28 and TRBJ2-6, with TRBD1 matching 7 bases. The J segment lost 0 bases and the V segment lost 2 bases, leaving 13 bases of the junction unmatched. This CDR3 comprises 20 residues. The germline V gene encodes CDR1 MDHEN and CDR2 SYDVKM. The CDR3 DNA reads TGTGCCAGCAGTTTACCCATCCAGGACAGGAGAGCCTCTGGGGCCAACGTCCTGACTTTC. Protein product: CASSLPIQDRRASGANVLTF. Filled out from reference TRBV28 and TRBJ2-6, the complete variable domain reads DVKVTQSSRYLVKRTGEKVFLECVQDMDHENMFWYRQDPGLGLRLIYFSYDVKMKEKGDIPEGYSVSREKKERFSLILESASTNQTSMYLCASSLPIQDRRASGANVLTFGAGSRLTVL.

This clone was found a few times. The chain is built from TRBV5-1 and TRBJ1-6; 8 positions match TRBD1. V trimming: 3 bases; J trimming: 10 bases; junction bases outside the gene matches: 6. The CDR3 is 14 residues long. From germline, CDR1 is SGHRS and CDR2 YFSETQ. The CDR3 bases are TGCGCCAGCAGCTACGACAGGGGAGGCTCACCCCTCCACTTT. Its translation is CASSYDRGGSPLHF.

The J gene is TRBJ1-1, the V gene TRBV2; possibly TRBD1 for D (6 bases). The CDR3 has 12 residues. The germline CDR1 and CDR2 sequences are SNHLY and FYNNEI. V lost 6 bases and J 7 bases, leaving 12 bases between the germline ends. In DNA, the CDR3 is TGTGCCAGCAGAAACAGGGTGAGTGAAGCTTTCTTT. This encodes CASRNRVSEAFF.

The chain employs TRBV28 and TRBJ1-4, with TRBD1 matching over 9 bases. With V trimmed by 4 bases and J by 3 bases, 3 bases remained unmatched. This CDR3 has 15 amino acids. CDR1 MDHEN and CDR2 SYDVKM come from the germline V gene. This CDR3 reads CASSSDRGANEKLFF. CDR3 sequence (DNA): TGTGCCAGCAGTTCTGACAGGGGGGCTAATGAAAAACTGTTTTTT.

The chain is built from TRBV7-2 and TRBJ2-2, with D possibly matching TRBD2 (6 bases). The CDR3 spans 15 residues. V was clipped by 2 bases and J by 4 bases, with 11 bases between them. The germline V gene has CDR1 SGHTA and CDR2 FQGNSA. This CDR3 reads CASSLRGSGTGELFF. DNA for the CDR3: TGTGCCAGCAGCTTACGGGGGTCGGGCACCGGGGAGCTGTTTTTT.